This TCR beta chain appears in the sequencing data of a study of neoadjuvant anti-PD-1 for oral cavity cancer. The table came from immunoSEQ multiplex PCR; TCRdb's copy has only in-frame clones and leaves some out. The table shows under 85,000 clones, with 84% occurring only once. V was cut by 6 bases and J by 7 bases, with 15 bases left in between. CDR1 is MNHEY and CDR2 is SVGAGI in the germline V gene. The CDR3 spans 13 residues. The patients had HPV-negative, locally advanced oral cavity squamous cell carcinoma. The TCR comes from a person aged 35-79 years with oral cavity squamous cell carcinoma. The source was PBMCs, collected before nivolumab (anti-PD-1) treatment. The rearrangement links TRBV6-5 to TRBJ1-2; the D gene is possibly TRBD1 (5 bases). The CDR3, as DNA: TGTGCCAGCAGGACTCAGGGTTACGGTGGCTACACCTTC. Amino acid sequence: CASRTQGYGGYTF.